This entry lists 10 T cell receptor beta chains sequenced from one sample in a study of metastatic and nonmetastatic thyroid tumors. From the PCR reads, TCRdb re-called clones with MiXCR. The data contain 40,000 or so clones, about 15% of them seen just once; the ten biggest clones take up more than 9%. Until they underwent thyroid surgery, no patient had received any treatment. The sample was tumor tissue. The receptors were sampled from a female donor with papillary thyroid cancer or a benign thyroid nodule (not recorded which). Some clones in this sample may be carry-over from other donors' samples.

In its sample, this clone was seen many times. The rearrangement uses TRBV30 and TRBJ2-7; TRBD1 matches at 7 bases. The CDR3 spans 13 residues. J lost 1 base, V lost 3 bases, and 3 bases had no gene match. Germline V lookup: CDR1 GTSNPN, CDR2 SVGIG (reference sequence). DNA for the CDR3: TGTGCCTGGAGGGCAGGGGGTTCCTACGAGCAGTACTTC. Translation gives CAWRAGGSYEQYF.

This clone occurred many times. The chain uses TRBV6-1 and TRBJ2-5; D not certain. Trimming stripped 6 bases from V and 0 bases from J, with 11 bases between. Per germline, CDR1 MNHNS and CDR2 SASEGT. CDR3 length: 14 residues. Here the CDR3 DNA reads TGTGCCAGCAGCTTCGACACCTACCAAGAGACCCAGTACTTC. Protein product: CASSFDTYQETQYF.

This clone was recorded many times. V gene TRBV18 combines with J gene TRBJ1-2; 8 bases are shared with TRBD1. V dropped 3 bases and J dropped 8; count of bases not matched to a gene: 5. Per the germline V gene, CDR1 is KGHSH and CDR2 is LQKENI. This CDR3 is built from 13 residues. In DNA, the CDR3 is TGTGCCAGCTCACCGGACAGGGTGTCAGGCTACACCTTC. It yields the protein CASSPDRVSGYTF. The full variable domain, its missing parts supplied by reference TRBV18 and TRBJ1-2, is NAGVMQNPRHLVRRRGQEARLRCSPMKGHSHVYWYRQLPEEGLKFMVYLQKENIIDESGMPKERFSAEFPKEGPSILRIQQVVRGDSAAYFCASSPDRVSGYTFGSGTRLTVV.

The chain links TRBV20-1 to TRBJ2-7, with D perhaps being TRBD1 or TRBD2 (5 bases each). The germline gives CDR1 DFQATT, CDR2 SNEGSKA (reference sequence). Trimming shortened V by 3 bases and J by 7 bases, and 16 bases separated the two germline ends. The CDR3 covers 13 residues. CDR3 in DNA: TGCAGTGCTAGGACCTCTCCTTGGGGGGAGCAGTACTTC. Amino acids: CSARTSPWGEQYF.

This clone was seen repeatedly, ten times or more. The chain recombines TRBV28 with TRBJ2-4; D perhaps matches TRBD1 (6 bases). Germline CDR1 MDHEN, CDR2 SYDVKM. The CDR3 consists of 13 residues. Trimming shortened V by 3 bases and J by 11 bases, and 14 bases separated the two germline ends. The CDR3 DNA follows: TGTGCCAGCAGTTTTTCCCAAAAGGGGGTTCAGTACTTC. It yields the protein CASSFSQKGVQYF.

This clone came up many times. The chain uses TRBV4-1 and TRBJ2-5; D gene uncertain. V lost 3 bases, J lost 6 bases, and 11 bases lay in between. Germline CDR1 and CDR2: MGHRA and YSYEKL. The CDR3 loop spans 13 amino acids. In nucleotides, the CDR3 is TGCGCCAGCAGCCAGCAGGTTTTGAAGACCCAGTACTTC. Amino acid sequence: CASSQQVLKTQYF.

Many counts were recorded for this clone. The chain couples TRBV3-1 to TRBJ2-3, with D tentatively TRBD2 (5 bases). The germline V and J ends were trimmed by 1 base and 4 bases, with 9 bases remaining between them. In germline, CDR1 is LGHDT, CDR2 YNNKEL (reference sequence). This CDR3 has 14 amino acids. In DNA form, the CDR3 reads TGTGCCAGCAGCCAAGGGGGAGCCCCAGATACGCAGTATTTT. It is translated as CASSQGGAPDTQYF.

A remark on this clone: A much larger clonotype is one base distant, so this may be a read error. The DNA of the CDR3 is TGTGCCAGCAGCTTGATACTAGCGGGAGGAGAGACCCAGTACTTC. The encoded protein is CASSLILAGGETQYF. The rearrangement joins TRBV5-4 to TRBJ2-5, with 12 bases identical to TRBD2. The CDR3 runs 15 residues. V lost 1 base, J lost 4 bases, and 2 bases stayed unmatched. Germline assignment: CDR1 SGHNT and CDR2 YYREEE (reference sequence).

This clone has a count of ten or more. One junction end does not reproduce the germline sequence, and a read error may be involved. The J gene is TRBJ1-2, the V gene TRBV4-3; no reliable D call. Germline-derived CDR1 and CDR2 are LGHNA and YSLEER. The CDR3 is 15 residues long. The CDR3 DNA follows: TGCGTCAGCAGCCAAGATTTGCGTGGCAGCCGTGGCTACACCTTC. Translated, it gives CVSSQDLRGSRGYTF.

This clone has at least ten counts. The V and J genes are TRBV9 and TRBJ2-3, with 7 bases matching TRBD2. The CDR3 covers 15 residues. Germline V lookup: CDR1 SGDLS, CDR2 YYNGEE. The V segment lost 0 bases and the J segment 5 bases; nucleotides outside the gene matches: 6. CDR3 sequence reads: CASSVGEGRGDTQYF. The CDR3 DNA reads TGTGCCAGCAGCGTAGGGGAGGGCCGAGGAGATACGCAGTATTTT.